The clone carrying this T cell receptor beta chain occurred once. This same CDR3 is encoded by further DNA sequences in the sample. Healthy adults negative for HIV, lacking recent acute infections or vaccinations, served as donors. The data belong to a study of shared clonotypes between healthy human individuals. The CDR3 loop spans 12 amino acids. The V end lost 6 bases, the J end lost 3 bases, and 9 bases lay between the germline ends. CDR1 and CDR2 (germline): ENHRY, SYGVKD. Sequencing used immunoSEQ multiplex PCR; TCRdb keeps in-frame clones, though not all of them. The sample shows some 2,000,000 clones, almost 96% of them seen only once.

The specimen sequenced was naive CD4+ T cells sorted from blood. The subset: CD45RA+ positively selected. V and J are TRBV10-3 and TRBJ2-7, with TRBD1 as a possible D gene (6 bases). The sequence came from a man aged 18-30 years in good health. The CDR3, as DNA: TGTGCCATCAGCCTACAGGGCTACGAGCAGTACTTC. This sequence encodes CAISLQGYEQYF.